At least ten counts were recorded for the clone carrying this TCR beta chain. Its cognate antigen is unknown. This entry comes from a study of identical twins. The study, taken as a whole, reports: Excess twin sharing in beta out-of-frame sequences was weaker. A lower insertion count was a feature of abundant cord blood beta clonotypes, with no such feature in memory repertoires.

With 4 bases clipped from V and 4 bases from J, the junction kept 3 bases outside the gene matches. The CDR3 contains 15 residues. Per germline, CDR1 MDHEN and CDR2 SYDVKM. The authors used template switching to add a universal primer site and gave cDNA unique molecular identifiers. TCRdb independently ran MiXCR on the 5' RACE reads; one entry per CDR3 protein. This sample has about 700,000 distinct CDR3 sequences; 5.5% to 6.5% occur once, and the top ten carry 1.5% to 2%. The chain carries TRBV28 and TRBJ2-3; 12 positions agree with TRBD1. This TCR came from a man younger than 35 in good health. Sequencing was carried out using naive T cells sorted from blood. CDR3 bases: TGTGCCAGCAGTTCGGGACAGGGGGCTGCAGATACGCAGTATTTT. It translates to CASSSGQGAADTQYF.